The T cell receptor (beta chain) described here comes from a study of T cells in Graves' hyperthyroidism and ophthalmopathy. Amplification of TCR beta CDR3 regions was performed using RNA transcripts as template. HTBI primers were used for first-round RT-PCR of the TCR CDR3. TCRdb ran MiXCR on the multiplex PCR reads and lists one entry per CDR3 protein. This table has 200,000 to 300,000 distinct CDR3 sequences, approximately 23% appearing once. The CDR3 is made up of 18 amino acids. Per the germline V gene, CDR1 is MNHEY and CDR2 is SVGAGI. V shed 0 bases and J 4 bases; nucleotides not matched to a gene: 12. Clinical Activity Scores of at least 3, NOSPECS grades of at least 4 and durations under 3 months characterized ophthalmopathy patients. Diagnosis relied on clinical symptoms, serum thyroxine and TRAb, thyroid ultrasound and orbital computed tomography. Fresh peripheral blood, less than 11 ml of it, supplied the PBMCs.

At least ten counts were recorded for this clonotype. The chain joins TRBV6-5 to TRBJ2-5; 9 positions agree with TRBD2. Sequences were obtained from blood. The sequence was obtained from a woman aged 40-49 years with Graves' ophthalmopathy. The CDR3 spells CASSYSRSGRLGGETQYF. The CDR3 coding sequence is TGTGCCAGCAGTTACTCGCGGAGCGGGAGGCTGGGAGGAGAGACCCAGTACTTC.